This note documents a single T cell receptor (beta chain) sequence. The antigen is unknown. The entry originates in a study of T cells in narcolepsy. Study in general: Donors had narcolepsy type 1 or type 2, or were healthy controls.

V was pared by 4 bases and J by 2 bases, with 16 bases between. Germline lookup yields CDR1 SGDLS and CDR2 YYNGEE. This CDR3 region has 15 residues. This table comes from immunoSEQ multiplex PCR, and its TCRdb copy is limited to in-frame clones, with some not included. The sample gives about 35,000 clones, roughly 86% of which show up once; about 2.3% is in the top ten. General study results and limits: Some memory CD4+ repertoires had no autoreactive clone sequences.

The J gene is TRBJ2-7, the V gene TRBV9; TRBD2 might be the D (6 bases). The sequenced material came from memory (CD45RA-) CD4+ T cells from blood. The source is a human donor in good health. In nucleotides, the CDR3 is TGTGCCAGCAGCCTTGGCCTAGCGACTACCTACGAGCAGTACTTC. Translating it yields CASSLGLATTYEQYF.